Listed below are T cell receptor beta chains from one sample, sequenced in a study of shared clonotypes between healthy human individuals. Produced via immunoSEQ multiplex PCR; TCRdb's table is partial and in-frame only. The sample shows nearly 2 million clones, about 95% of them seen only once. The sequenced sample consisted of naive CD8+ T cells sorted from blood. All receptors derive from a man between 18 and 35 years old in good health. Each CDR3 is given with its conserved first and last residue. Fields, in order: clone size, J gene, D gene, V gene, CDR3 length, CDR3 protein, CDR3 DNA. A D gene is named only where the DNA matches it firmly. A row's size may be missing; if present it is once, few, many or a size class.

-	TRBJ2-5	-	TRBV13	12	CASSLVGGPQYF	TGTGCCAGCAGCTTAGTCGGGGGCCCCCAGTACTTC
few	TRBJ2-1	-	TRBV5-6	14	CASSLEGGNNEQFF	TGTGCCAGCAGCTTGGAGGGGGGGAACAATGAGCAGTTCTTC
-	TRBJ2-1	TRBD2	TRBV11-2	16	CASSLPGGHKGNEQFF	TGTGCCAGCAGCTTACCGGGGGGGCACAAGGGCAATGAGCAGTTCTTC
few	TRBJ1-4	-	TRBV6-5	11	CASSYGEKLFF	TGTGCCAGCAGTTACGGGGAAAAACTGTTTTTT
-	TRBJ1-1	TRBD1	TRBV6-1	15	CASSDGTGTNTEAFF	TGTGCCAGCAGTGATGGGACAGGAACTAACACTGAAGCTTTCTTT
-	TRBJ2-7	-	TRBV11-1	13	CASSVGEGDEQYF	TGTGCCAGCAGCGTCGGTGAGGGGGACGAGCAGTACTTC
-	TRBJ2-3	-	TRBV7-3	13	CASSWTGTDTQYF	TGTGCCAGCAGCTGGACTGGCACAGATACGCAGTATTTT
-	TRBJ2-5	-	TRBV19	12	CATLGREETQYF	TGTGCCACGCTCGGACGGGAAGAGACCCAGTACTTC
-	TRBJ2-5	TRBD2	TRBV4-3	16	CASSQGPSGIDETQYF	TGCGCCAGCAGCCAAGGCCCTAGCGGGATCGACGAGACCCAGTACTTC
-	TRBJ1-4	-	TRBV11-2	14	CASSPHVGNEKLFF	TGTGCCAGCAGCCCGCACGTGGGAAATGAAAAACTGTTTTTT
-	TRBJ2-5	-	TRBV30	15	CAWSVVVGGGETQYF	TGTGCCTGGAGTGTTGTGGTCGGGGGCGGAGAGACCCAGTACTTC
once	TRBJ1-5	-	TRBV6-4	16	CASSDSKGTRNQPQHF	TGTGCCAGCAGTGACTCGAAAGGGACCCGGAATCAGCCCCAGCATTTT
-	TRBJ1-1	-	TRBV27	15	CASSSLWGESTEAFF	TGTGCCAGCAGTTCCTTGTGGGGGGAATCCACTGAAGCTTTCTTT
-	TRBJ2-7	TRBD1	TRBV4-1	14	CASSYPTGGDEQYF	TGCGCCAGCAGCTACCCGACAGGGGGAGACGAGCAGTACTTC
-	TRBJ1-6	-	TRBV5-6	15	CASSHGYLINSPLHF	TGTGCCAGCAGCCACGGATATCTAATTAATTCACCCCTCCACTTT
-	TRBJ1-5	TRBD1	TRBV5-1	20	CASRTPLTGDRAYDNQPQHF	TGCGCCAGTCGGACTCCTCTCACCGGGGACAGGGCTTATGACAATCAGCCCCAGCATTTT
-	TRBJ2-2	-	TRBV27	16	CASSWLGVSDTGELFF	TGTGCCAGCAGTTGGTTAGGGGTCTCGGACACCGGGGAGCTGTTTTTT
-	TRBJ2-3	-	TRBV7-6	15	CASSLAVPFGDTQYF	TGTGCCAGCAGCTTAGCGGTCCCCTTTGGAGATACGCAGTATTTT
-	TRBJ1-5	-	TRBV30	14	CAWSGGSGDQPQHF	TGTGCCTGGAGTGGGGGTTCCGGGGATCAGCCCCAGCATTTT
-	TRBJ2-5	-	TRBV9	14	CASSVGRDGETQYF	TGTGCCAGCAGCGTAGGGCGGGACGGAGAGACCCAGTACTTC
-	TRBJ2-1	-	TRBV4-1	16	CASSQEYVSSYNEQFF	TGCGCCAGCAGCCAAGAGTATGTTTCCTCCTACAATGAGCAGTTCTTC
-	TRBJ2-7	-	TRBV30	13	CAWRGTATYEQYF	TGTGCCTGGAGGGGGACCGCCACCTACGAGCAGTACTTC
few	TRBJ1-1	TRBD1	TRBV29-1	13	CSVERQGSTEAFF	TGCAGCGTTGAACGACAGGGGAGCACTGAAGCTTTCTTT
-	TRBJ1-1	-	TRBV6-5	14	CASSLRDLNTEAFF	TGTGCCAGCAGTCTAAGGGATCTGAACACTGAAGCTTTCTTT
-	TRBJ2-1	-	TRBV30	14	CAWSSGDLRVFQFF	TGTGCCTGGAGTTCGGGTGACCTTAGGGTATTTCAGTTCTTC
-	TRBJ1-2	-	TRBV9	15	CASSVSPGLNYGYTF	TGTGCCAGCAGCGTAAGCCCGGGCCTAAACTATGGCTACACCTTC
-	TRBJ2-1	TRBD2	TRBV28	19	CASSLSLGLAGGIFDEQFF	TGTGCCAGCAGTTTATCTCTTGGACTAGCGGGGGGGATTTTCGATGAGCAGTTCTTC
-	TRBJ2-3	TRBD1	TRBV5-1	15	CASSAQGASTDTQYF	TGCGCCAGCAGCGCCCAGGGGGCTAGCACAGATACGCAGTATTTT
-	TRBJ2-7	-	TRBV5-1	13	CASSLGRSYEQYF	TGCGCCAGCAGCTTGGGTCGCAGCTACGAGCAGTACTTC
-	TRBJ2-1	TRBD2	TRBV5-1	16	CASSLELAGLYNEQFF	TGCGCCAGCAGCTTGGAACTAGCGGGGCTCTACAATGAGCAGTTCTTC
few	TRBJ1-1	-	TRBV5-5	12	CASSTANTEAFF	TGTGCCAGCAGTACAGCGAACACTGAAGCTTTCTTT
-	TRBJ1-5	-	TRBV6-6	15	CASRRDIYSNQPQHF	TGTGCCAGCAGGAGGGACATTTATAGCAATCAGCCCCAGCATTTT
-	TRBJ1-1	-	TRBV6-5	15	CASSYYRTANTEAFF	TGTGCCAGCAGTTACTACCGGACGGCGAACACTGAAGCTTTCTTT
-	TRBJ1-6	-	TRBV27	14	CASSFRGNNSPLHF	TGTGCCAGCAGTTTTAGGGGGAATAATTCACCCCTCCACTTT
-	TRBJ2-1	TRBD2	TRBV2	16	CASSEALAGFYNEQFF	TGTGCCAGCAGTGAAGCCCTAGCGGGGTTTTACAATGAGCAGTTCTTC
-	TRBJ2-1	TRBD2	TRBV27	15	CASSYTSGGAVEQFF	TGTGCCAGCAGTTACACTAGCGGGGGGGCGGTTGAGCAGTTCTTC
-	TRBJ1-4	TRBD1	TRBV13	17	CASSYRQGAPTNEKLFF	TGTGCCAGCAGCTATCGACAGGGGGCGCCCACTAATGAAAAACTGTTTTTT
once	TRBJ2-7	TRBD2	TRBV7-2	15	CASSLDLAGETEQYF	TGTGCCAGCAGCTTAGATCTAGCGGGAGAAACCGAGCAGTACTTC
-	TRBJ2-7	TRBD2	TRBV27	16	CASSLIPLAGGYEQYF	TGTGCCAGCAGTTTAATTCCGCTAGCGGGAGGATACGAGCAGTACTTC
-	TRBJ2-7	TRBD2	TRBV2	13	CASSVGGAYEQYF	TGTGCCAGCAGCGTCGGGGGGGCCTACGAGCAGTACTTC
-	TRBJ2-5	TRBD1	TRBV28	18	CASSTPGTGFLGQETQYF	TGTGCCAGCAGTACCCCGGGGACAGGGTTTTTGGGCCAAGAGACCCAGTACTTC
-	TRBJ2-7	-	TRBV6-1	15	CASSEPAGPFYEQYF	TGTGCCAGCAGTGAACCGGCAGGGCCCTTCTACGAGCAGTACTTC